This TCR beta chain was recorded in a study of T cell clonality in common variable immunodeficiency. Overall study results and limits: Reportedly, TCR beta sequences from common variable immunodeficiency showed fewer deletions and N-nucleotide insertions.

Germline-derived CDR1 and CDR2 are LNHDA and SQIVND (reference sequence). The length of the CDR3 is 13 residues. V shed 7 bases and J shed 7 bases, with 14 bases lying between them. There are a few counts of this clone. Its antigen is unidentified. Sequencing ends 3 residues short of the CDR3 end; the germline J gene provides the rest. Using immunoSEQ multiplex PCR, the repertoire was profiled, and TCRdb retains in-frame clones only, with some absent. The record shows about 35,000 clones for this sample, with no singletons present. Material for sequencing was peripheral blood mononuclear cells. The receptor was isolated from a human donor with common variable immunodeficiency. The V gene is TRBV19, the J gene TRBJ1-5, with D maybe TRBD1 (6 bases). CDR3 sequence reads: CASTGGGGQPQHF. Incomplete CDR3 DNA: TGTGCCAGTACGGGCGGGGGCGGCCAGCCC.